The rows below give T cell receptor beta chains drawn from one sample of a study of control samples from healthy donors and cancer patients. TCRdb's copy holds only in-frame clones and misses some; the assay was immunoSEQ multiplex PCR. This table holds about 130,000 clones, approximately 90% found once. Sequencing was performed on blood. All receptors come from a man younger than 35 in good health. The conserved cysteine and the conserved F or W are not part of the CDR3 here.

V,J,CDR3
TRBV7-6,TRBJ2-7,ASSISPDVGLGEQY
TRBV6-1,TRBJ2-7,ASSESGEGSYEQY
TRBV6-5,TRBJ2-7,ASSYSPQGGYEQY
TRBV6-1,TRBJ2-5,ASSESVGGETQY
TRBV30,TRBJ1-1,AWSVLRTLNTEAF
TRBV10-3,TRBJ2-7,AISESTDFGRVA
TRBV4-1,TRBJ1-2,ASSQERVANYGYT
TRBV7-2,TRBJ1-2,ASSLETGQYGYT
TRBV7-3,TRBJ2-3,ASSMGNSKDTQY
TRBV12-5,TRBJ2-5,ASGLGGGETQY
TRBV5-1,TRBJ2-1,ASSLEPYNEQF
TRBV4-1,TRBJ1-2,ASTGPNYGYT
TRBV6-5,TRBJ2-5,ASRRSQGRETQY
TRBV7-3,TRBJ2-1,ASASGVLNEQF
TRBV5-1,TRBJ2-7,ASSSTGTGGFEQY
TRBV18,TRBJ1-3,ASSRLTEITSGNTIY